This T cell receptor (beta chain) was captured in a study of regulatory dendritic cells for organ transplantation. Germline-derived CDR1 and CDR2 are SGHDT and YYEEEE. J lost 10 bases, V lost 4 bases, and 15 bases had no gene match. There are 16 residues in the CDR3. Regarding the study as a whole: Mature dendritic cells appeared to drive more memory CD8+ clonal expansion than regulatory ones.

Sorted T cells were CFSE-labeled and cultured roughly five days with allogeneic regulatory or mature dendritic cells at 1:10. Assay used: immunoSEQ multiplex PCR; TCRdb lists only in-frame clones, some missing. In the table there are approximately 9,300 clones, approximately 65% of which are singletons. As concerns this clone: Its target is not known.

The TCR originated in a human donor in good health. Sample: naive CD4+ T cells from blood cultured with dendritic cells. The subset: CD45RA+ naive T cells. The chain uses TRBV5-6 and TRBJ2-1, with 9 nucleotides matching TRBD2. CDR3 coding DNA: TGTGCCAGCAGCCCGGGGGGTTTGGCGGGGGGGTGGGAGCAGTTCTTC. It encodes CASSPGGLAGGWEQFF.